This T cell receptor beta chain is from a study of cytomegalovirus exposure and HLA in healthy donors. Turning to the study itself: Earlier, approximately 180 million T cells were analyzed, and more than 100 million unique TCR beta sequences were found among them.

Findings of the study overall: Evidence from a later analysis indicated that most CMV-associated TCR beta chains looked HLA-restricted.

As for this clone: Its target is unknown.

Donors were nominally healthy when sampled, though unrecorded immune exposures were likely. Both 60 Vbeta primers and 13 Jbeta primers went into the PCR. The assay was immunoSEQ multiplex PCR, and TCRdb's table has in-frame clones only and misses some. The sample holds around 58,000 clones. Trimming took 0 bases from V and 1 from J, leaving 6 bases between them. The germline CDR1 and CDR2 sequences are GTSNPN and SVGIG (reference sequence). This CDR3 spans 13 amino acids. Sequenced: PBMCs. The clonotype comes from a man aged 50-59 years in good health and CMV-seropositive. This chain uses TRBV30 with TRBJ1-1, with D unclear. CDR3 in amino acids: CAWSVRGNTEAFF. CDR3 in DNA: TGTGCCTGGAGTGTAAGAGGGAACACTGAAGCTTTCTTT.